The 8 T cell receptor beta chains below come from one sample, sequenced in a study of CD8+ T cells in alopecia areata (dated by TCRdb to 2016 to 2019). Library preparation employed the immunoSEQ multiplex PCR assay. RNA was extracted from all samples and reverse transcribed into cDNA, which served as template for TCR sequencing. Entries here come from immuneACCESS through TCRdb and include only in-frame sequences with V and J called. Some clones fail to appear in such tables; in the studies checked, an unresolved V gene covers under half of the shortfall, and the cause of the remainder is unknown. This sample holds about 190,000 clones; 60% were observed only once. The top ten clones comprise 0.85% to 1.3% of the sample. Explained via the paper, the time point label denotes: roughly 24 weeks on oral tofacitinib. This sample's treatment or condition label indicates: oral pan-JAK inhibitor, 5-10 mg twice daily.

The sequencing used CD4+ T cells sorted from blood, collected at week 24, from a patient treated with tofacitinib. These receptors all stem from a human donor with alopecia areata.

This clone was observed a single time. The V gene is TRBV29-1, the J gene TRBJ2-7; TRBD1 might be the D (6 bases). The CDR3 totals 13 residues. Deletions cut 6 bases from V and 0 bases from J, with 12 bases between. Germline V CDR1 and CDR2: SQVTM, ANQGSEA. In DNA, the CDR3 is TGCAGCGTCACTGGACAGAACTCCTACGAGCAGTACTTC. Translated: CSVTGQNSYEQYF.

V and J are TRBV29-1 and TRBJ2-2, with a weak D call TRBD2 (6 bases). Looked up from germline, CDR1 is SQVTM and CDR2 is ANQGSEA. The CDR3 is 12 residues long. Trimming removed 7 bases at V and 8 bases at J, with 14 bases between. In DNA form, the CDR3 reads TGCAGCGCCGTCCCCCGGGGGGGGGAGCTGTTTTTT. Translation: CSAVPRGGELFF.

The count of this clone is one. The chain recombines TRBV30 with TRBJ2-6, with 7 bases fitting TRBD1. Germline V gene lookup returns CDR1 GTSNPN and CDR2 SVGIG (reference sequence). V trimming: 7 bases; J trimming: 3 bases; junction bases outside the gene matches: 6. The CDR3 has 14 amino acids. For the CDR3, the DNA is TGTGCCTCAAAAGGGGGCGGTGGGGCCAACGTCCTGACTTTC. Residues: CASKGGGGANVLTF.

V and J are TRBV29-1 and TRBJ1-2; D is unresolved. V was clipped by 0 bases and J by 2 bases, with 7 bases between them. Germline CDR1 and CDR2: SQVTM and ANQGSEA. The CDR3 contains 13 residues. The CDR3 loop is CSVEDTTNYGYTF. The CDR3 region has the DNA TGCAGCGTTGAAGATACCACAAACTATGGCTACACCTTC.

The rearrangement uses TRBV15 and TRBJ2-6; D may be TRBD1 (6 bases). The CDR3 consists of 17 residues. Trimming took off 0 bases at V and 2 bases at J, with 11 bases between the two ends. Germline V gives CDR1 LNHNV, CDR2 YYDKDF (reference sequence). The CDR3 is CATSRDTGFAGANVLTF. CDR3 coding DNA: TGTGCCACCAGCAGAGATACAGGGTTTGCTGGGGCCAACGTCCTGACTTTC.

The rearrangement joins TRBV9 to TRBJ2-7, with 11 bases identical to TRBD2. Per germline, CDR1 SGDLS and CDR2 YYNGEE. Trimming removed 0 bases from V and 2 bases from J; junction bases left unmatched: 16. The CDR3 extends over 20 amino acids. The CDR3 nucleotides are TGTGCCAGCAGCGTAGACGCGGGGCCTAGCGGGGGGCTTACGGCCTACGAGCAGTACTTC. It specifies CASSVDAGPSGGLTAYEQYF.

The V gene is TRBV12-5, the J gene TRBJ1-1; tentatively, D is TRBD1 (6 bases). Germline CDR1 reads LGHNT; CDR2 reads FRNRAP. The CDR3 is 13 amino acids. This chain's CDR3 is CANTGHANTEAFF. The CDR3 nucleotides read TGTGCCAATACGGGACATGCGAACACTGAAGCTTTCTTT.

This chain connects TRBV29-1 to TRBJ2-3; no firm D call. The V gene's germline CDR1 is SQVTM and CDR2 ANQGSEA. The CDR3 covers 14 residues. Between the trimmed V and J ends, which lost 7 bases and 1 base, there was a span of 15 bases. The CDR3 DNA sequence: TGCAGCGGTCGACAAGACCTGGGCACAGATACGCAGTATTTT. Amino acids: CSGRQDLGTDTQYF.